This T cell receptor (beta chain) was sequenced in a study of blood T cells in healthy people across ages. Through a sample-barcoded 5' primer and a J-beta primer mix, a second PCR was run for roughly 6 to 11 cycles. TCRdb recomputed calls from the 5' RACE reads with MiXCR, one row per CDR3 protein. The table records about 720,000 distinct CDR3 sequences, roughly 25% of them present only once. V was cut by 3 bases and J by 1 base, with 12 bases left in between. The CDR3 consists of 15 residues. CDR1 and CDR2 (germline): MDHEN, SYDVKM. This sample was shared with a second study, whose subject was T cells of mothers and their children.

Sequencing used blood. This receptor was obtained from a boy younger than 18 in good health. V is TRBV28 and J is TRBJ1-1; perhaps TRBD1 as D (6 bases). This chain's CDR3 is CASSLAGASNTEAFF. DNA for the CDR3: TGTGCCAGCAGTTTGGCAGGGGCCTCGAACACTGAAGCTTTCTTT.